Following are 5 T cell receptor beta chains from one sample sequenced in a study of blood T cell repertoires in COVID-19. Clones were sequenced by immunoSEQ multiplex PCR, and TCRdb holds only the in-frame ones, with some missing. Of about 370,000 clones in the sample, approximately 90% were seen once. Material: PBMCs or T cells enriched from blood (not recorded which). These receptors were taken from a man aged 18 to 30 who had recovered from COVID-19.

The genes are TRBV10-3 and TRBJ2-7, with 9 bases fitting TRBD2. The CDR3 spans 19 residues. Germline loops: CDR1 ENHRY, CDR2 SYGVKD. V dropped 3 bases and J dropped 2; count of bases not matched to a gene: 17. The CDR3 spells CAISEQEPFTSGRPYEQYF. In DNA, the CDR3 is TGTGCCATCAGTGAACAGGAGCCTTTTACTAGCGGGCGTCCCTACGAGCAGTACTTC.

V gene TRBV18 combines with J gene TRBJ1-3; D possibly corresponds to TRBD1 (6 bases). The length of the CDR3 is 19 residues. V lost 4 bases and J lost 1, with 23 bases in between. Germline V lookup: CDR1 KGHSH, CDR2 LQKENI. Here the CDR3 DNA reads TGTGCCAGCTCACTTACCTTGGGACACCTACAACTTTCTGGAAACACCATATATTTT. Translating it yields CASSLTLGHLQLSGNTIYF.

The V gene is TRBV27, the J gene TRBJ1-4, with unresolved D. The CDR3 covers 16 residues. CDR1 and CDR2 (germline): MNHEY, SMNVEV (reference sequence). The germline V and J ends were trimmed by 2 bases and 7 bases, with 17 bases remaining between them. Here the CDR3 reads CASSLRFRDTVEKLFF. The CDR3 DNA reads TGTGCCAGCAGTTTACGTTTTCGTGACACTGTTGAAAAACTGTTTTTT.

The rearrangement links TRBV2 to TRBJ2-3; 9 nucleotides align to TRBD1. This CDR3 is 14 amino acids long. V dropped 6 bases and J dropped 6; count of bases not matched to a gene: 7. Germline values: CDR1 SNHLY, CDR2 FYNNEI. The CDR3 DNA reads TGTGCCAGCAGGACGGGACAGGGTTATGATACGCAGTATTTT. Translating gives CASRTGQGYDTQYF.

In its sample, this clone was seen once. The chain couples TRBV18 to TRBJ2-5, with TRBD2 matching 10 bases. The CDR3 spans 15 residues. V was clipped by 3 bases and J by 5 bases; unmatched bases: 6. CDR1 and CDR2 from the germline V gene are KGHSH and LQKENI. DNA for the CDR3: TGTGCCAGCTCACCGAGCGGGAGGGCCCTGGAGACCCAGTACTTC. Translated: CASSPSGRALETQYF.